A selection of T cell receptor beta chains follows, all from one sample in a study of memory B cells and T cells in multiple sclerosis. Clones were read by immunoSEQ multiplex PCR, and TCRdb kept only the in-frame ones, dropping some. The table shows about 32,000 clones, with roughly 88% occurring only once. Their antigens remain unidentified. The sequenced sample was PBMCs from blood kept in culture. The receptor set was obtained from a human donor with multiple sclerosis. Each CDR3 is given with its conserved first and last residue. D genes are given only for firm matches. Not every row has a clone size; where given, it reads once, few, many or a size class.

J,size,D,V,DNA,CDR3
TRBJ2-7,few,NA,TRBV6-6,TGTGCCAGCAGTCCGTCGTACGAGCAGTACTTC,CASSPSYEQYF
TRBJ2-7,NA,NA,TRBV28,TGTGCCAGCAGTATTAATGGTGGGGGACTCTCCTACGAGCAGTACTTC,CASSINGGGLSYEQYF
TRBJ2-2,NA,NA,TRBV6-6,TGTGCCAGCAGTGCCGGATGGCGCCACACCGGGGAGCTGTTTTTT,CASSAGWRHTGELFF
TRBJ2-1,few,NA,TRBV27,TGTGCCAGCAGTTCCTACAGGGTTTTAGATGAGCAGTTCTTC,CASSSYRVLDEQFF
TRBJ2-5,NA,NA,TRBV2,TGTGCCAGCAGCTCGACCCATGGGGGGGGGACAATCCAAGAGACCCAGTACTTC,CASSSTHGGGTIQETQYF
TRBJ2-2,NA,NA,TRBV7-6,TGTGCCAGCAGCCCCGGTAGGGCGAACACCGGGGAGCTGTTTTTT,CASSPGRANTGELFF
TRBJ1-2,NA,NA,TRBV10-2,TGCGCCAGCAGTGAGGGGGGCAGCTACACCTTC,CASSEGGSYTF
TRBJ2-7,NA,TRBD2,TRBV29-1,TGCAGCGTCGCCCCGGGACTAACCTACGAGCAGTACTTC,CSVAPGLTYEQYF
TRBJ2-7,NA,TRBD1,TRBV7-6,TGTGCCAGCAGTACTAGGGGGGACAGGGTAATCGGCGAGCAGTACTTC,CASSTRGDRVIGEQYF
TRBJ2-1,NA,TRBD2,TRBV28,TGTGCCAGCAGTTTCCGTCGCGGGAGGGCTTCTGGCTACAATGAGCAGTTCTTC,CASSFRRGRASGYNEQFF
TRBJ2-3,NA,NA,TRBV5-1,TGCGCCAGCAGCTCGACCCCGGGGGCCTTCACAGATACGCAGTATTTT,CASSSTPGAFTDTQYF
TRBJ1-2,NA,NA,TRBV7-9,TGTGCCAGCGTACCTAGCGGGCGGGCTGATGGCTACACCTTC,CASVPSGRADGYTF
TRBJ2-6,once,NA,TRBV5-1,TGCGCCAGCAGCTTACGACCCCGGGACGGGCCCTCTGGGGCCAACGTCCTGACTTTC,CASSLRPRDGPSGANVLTF
TRBJ1-2,NA,TRBD1,TRBV4-1,TGCGCCAGCAGCCAAGAAGGGACAGGGAAACGTGGCTACACCTTC,CASSQEGTGKRGYTF
TRBJ2-1,NA,TRBD1,TRBV9,TGTGCCAGTGGGACAGGGGACTCCTACAATGAGCAGTTCTTC,CASGTGDSYNEQFF
TRBJ1-6,NA,NA,TRBV2,TGTGCCAGCAGTGAAGCCTGGCAGGGAAATTCACCCCTCCACTTT,CASSEAWQGNSPLHF
TRBJ2-2,NA,NA,TRBV29-1,TGCAGCGTTTCCTCACAGGTGCTGGACACCGGGGAGCTGTTTTTT,CSVSSQVLDTGELFF
TRBJ2-1,NA,TRBD2,TRBV12-5,TGTGCTAGTGGTTTAGCGGGAGAGCAGTTCTTC,CASGLAGEQFF
TRBJ1-5,NA,NA,TRBV5-5,TGTGCCAGCAGCTTGCTCACGGGGGTAAGCAATCAGCCCCAGCATTTT,CASSLLTGVSNQPQHF
TRBJ2-7,NA,TRBD2,TRBV7-4,TGTGCCAGCAGCTCAAGAACCACCATAAAGGCTAGCGGGGGTTCGTACGAGCAGTACTTC,CASSSRTTIKASGGSYEQYF
TRBJ1-1,NA,NA,TRBV19,TGTGCCAGTAGTTTATCTGTGGACGGAGACAAAGCTTTCTTT,CASSLSVDGDKAFF
TRBJ1-1,NA,NA,TRBV2,NA,CASSSSGGRNTEAFF
TRBJ2-3,NA,NA,TRBV7-9,TGTGCCAGCAGCTTCCCTTGGAGGGATACGCAGTATTTT,CASSFPWRDTQYF
TRBJ2-4,NA,NA,TRBV4-1,TGCGCCAGCAGCCAAGATCTCCCGGGGCGGGGAGCCAAAAACATTCAGTACTTC,CASSQDLPGRGAKNIQYF
TRBJ1-5,NA,NA,TRBV9,TGTGCCAGCAGCGGCGGAGGTGGTAGCAATCAGCCCCAGCATTTT,CASSGGGGSNQPQHF
TRBJ1-1,NA,TRBD1,TRBV28,TGTGCCAGCAGGGACAGGGGAACTACTGAAGCTTTCTTT,CASRDRGTTEAFF
TRBJ2-2,once,TRBD2,TRBV19,TGTGCCAGTAGTATGCCTAGCGGGACCACCGGGGAGCTGTTTTTT,CASSMPSGTTGELFF
TRBJ2-7,NA,TRBD1,TRBV27,TGTGCCAGCAGACGACAGGGGGCCAGCGAGCAGTACTTC,CASRRQGASEQYF
TRBJ2-5,NA,TRBD2,TRBV5-1,TGCGCCAGCAGCTCCGCGGGAGTCGGAGAGACCCAGTACTTC,CASSSAGVGETQYF
TRBJ2-2,NA,NA,TRBV19,TGTGCCAGTAGTATGTTTACGGCCGGGGAGCTGTTTTTT,CASSMFTAGELFF
TRBJ1-6,few,NA,TRBV6-5,TGTGCCAGCAGTTACTTGGGGGCAGATAATTCACCCCTCCACTTT,CASSYLGADNSPLHF
TRBJ1-6,NA,NA,TRBV6-1,TGTGCCAGCAGTGCGGCGGAAAATAATTCACCCCTCCACTTT,CASSAAENNSPLHF
TRBJ1-1,NA,NA,TRBV7-8,TGTGCCAGCTTCCTGCACCCGAACACTGAAGCTTTCTTT,CASFLHPNTEAFF
TRBJ1-1,NA,NA,TRBV18,TGTGCCAGCTCATTGACAGCGAACACTGAAGCTTTCTTT,CASSLTANTEAFF
TRBJ1-5,NA,TRBD1,TRBV28,TGTGCCAGCAGTTTAACAGGGGGGAGCAATCAGCCCCAGCATTTT,CASSLTGGSNQPQHF
TRBJ2-3,NA,TRBD1,TRBV6-4,TGTGCCAGCAGGCTACAGGGGGCGCAGGATACGCAGTATTTT,CASRLQGAQDTQYF
TRBJ2-2,NA,NA,TRBV2,TGTGCCAGCAGCGTATCCAGCTCCACGAACGTGGAGCTGTTTTTT,CASSVSSSTNVELFF
TRBJ2-1,NA,TRBD2,TRBV18,TGTGCCAGCTCACCACTTACAGCGGGAGGGCTATTCGATGAGCAGTTCTTC,CASSPLTAGGLFDEQFF
TRBJ2-2,NA,NA,TRBV7-9,TGTGCCAGCAGCCCTCCTCCCGGGGAGCTGTTTTTT,CASSPPPGELFF
TRBJ2-6,NA,TRBD1,TRBV28,TGTGCCAGCAGTTGGGGACAGATACTCTCTGGGGCCAACGTCCTGACTTTC,CASSWGQILSGANVLTF
TRBJ1-5,once,TRBD1,TRBV28,TGTGCCAGCAGTAGCGCGGACAGGGGTAGCAATCAGCCCCAGCATTTT,CASSSADRGSNQPQHF